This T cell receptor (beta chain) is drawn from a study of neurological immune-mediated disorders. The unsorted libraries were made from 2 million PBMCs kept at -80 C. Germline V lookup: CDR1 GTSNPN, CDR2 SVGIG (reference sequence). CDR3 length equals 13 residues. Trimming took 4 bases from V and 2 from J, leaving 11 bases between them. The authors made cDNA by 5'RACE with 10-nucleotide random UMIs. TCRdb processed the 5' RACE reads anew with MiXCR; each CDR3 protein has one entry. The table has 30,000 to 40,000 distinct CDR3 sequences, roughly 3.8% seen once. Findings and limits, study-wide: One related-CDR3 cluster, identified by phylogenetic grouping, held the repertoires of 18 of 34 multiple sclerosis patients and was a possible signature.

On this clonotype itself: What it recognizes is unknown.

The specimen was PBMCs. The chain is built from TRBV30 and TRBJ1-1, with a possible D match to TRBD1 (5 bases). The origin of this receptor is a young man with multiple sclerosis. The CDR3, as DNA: TGTGCCTGGAAAGTCAGGACAAACACTGAAGCTTTCTTT. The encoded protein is CAWKVRTNTEAFF.